This entry lists 32 T cell receptor beta chains sequenced from one sample in a study of cytomegalovirus exposure and HLA in healthy donors. Both 60 Vbeta primers and 13 Jbeta primers went into the PCR. Clones were sequenced by immunoSEQ multiplex PCR, and TCRdb holds only the in-frame ones, with some missing. This sample carries approximately 150,000 clones, more than 60% of them seen once, and the ten largest clones take around 3.4%. Sequencing was carried out using PBMCs. The source of these receptors is a man aged 35-49 years in good health and CMV-seronegative.

J is TRBJ1-2 and V is TRBV7-2; 9 bases match TRBD1. Germline trimming cut 1 base from V and 4 bases from J; bases unmatched to any gene: 7. The germline V gene has CDR1 SGHTA and CDR2 FQGNSA. The CDR3 is 16 residues long. CDR3 loop: CASSLVGETGGYGYTF. The CDR3 DNA reads as TGTGCCAGCAGCTTAGTGGGCGAGACAGGGGGCTATGGCTACACCTTC.

This rearrangement joins TRBV10-3 to TRBJ1-6, with TRBD1 matching 7 bases. This CDR3 contains 15 residues. With V trimmed by 5 bases and J by 7 bases, 8 bases remained unmatched. Germline V lookup: CDR1 ENHRY, CDR2 SYGVKD. The CDR3 here is CAISLQGSGNSPLHF. The CDR3 DNA reads TGTGCCATCAGTTTACAGGGGTCGGGGAATTCACCCCTCCACTTT.

This chain links TRBV7-3 with TRBJ2-2; 14 bases agree with TRBD2. With V trimmed by 4 bases and J by 7 bases, 8 bases remained unmatched. Germline values: CDR1 SGHTA, CDR2 FQGTGA. The CDR3 contains 17 residues. CDR3 nucleotide sequence: TGTGCCAGCAGCTCCCCGGGACTAGCGGGGGCGGACGGGGAGCTGTTTTTT. Translating gives CASSSPGLAGADGELFF.

This chain joins TRBV7-7 and TRBJ2-3; D is perhaps TRBD2 (7 bases). The CDR3 has 15 residues. V lost 2 bases and J 4 bases, leaving 13 bases between the germline ends. The germline gives CDR1 SSHAT, CDR2 FNYEAQ (reference sequence). In DNA form, the CDR3 reads TGTGCCAGCAGCTTATCCGGGGGGCAAGCAGATACGCAGTATTTT. It codes for CASSLSGGQADTQYF. Using reference TRBV7-7 and TRBJ2-3 for the parts outside the CDR3, the full variable domain is GAGVSQSPRYKVTKRGQDVTLRCDPISSHATLYWYQQALGQGPEFLTYFNYEAQPDKSGLPSDRFSAERPEGSISTLTIQRTEQRDSAMYRCASSLSGGQADTQYFGPGTRLTVL.

This clone was counted once. J is TRBJ1-2 and V is TRBV27; D may be TRBD1 (5 bases). CDR1 and CDR2 (germline): MNHEY, SMNVEV (reference sequence). With 3 bases removed from V and 2 bases from J, the gap between germline ends came to 10 bases. The length of the CDR3 is 14 residues. The CDR3 loop reads CASSFKGINYGYTF. DNA of the CDR3: TGTGCCAGCAGTTTTAAGGGGATCAACTATGGCTACACCTTC.

V usage is TRBV7-2 and J usage is TRBJ2-3; 9 bases are shared with TRBD1. The CDR3 sequence is 15 residues long. V was pared by 4 bases and J by 6 bases, with 8 bases of the junction left unmatched. CDR1 is SGHTA and CDR2 is FQGNSA in the germline V gene. The CDR3 sequence: CASSSRTGARDTQYF. The CDR3 DNA follows: TGTGCCAGCAGCTCTCGGACAGGGGCGAGGGATACGCAGTATTTT.

The J gene is TRBJ2-3, the V gene TRBV29-1, with a possible D match to TRBD1 (6 bases). The CDR3 length is 15 residues. V was pared by 7 bases and J by 3 bases, with 20 bases between. CDR1 and CDR2 from the germline V gene are SQVTM and ANQGSEA. CDR3: CSAPVGALDTDTQYF. CDR3 nucleotide sequence: TGCAGCGCTCCAGTGGGGGCTCTAGATACAGATACGCAGTATTTT.

To note about this clone: Other DNA variants within this sample encode the same CDR3. CDR3 sequence: CASRPGGYSNQPQHF. The CDR3 nucleotides are TGTGCCAGCAGACCAGGGGGTTATAGCAATCAGCCCCAGCATTTT. The V call is TRBV6-5, the J call TRBJ1-5; TRBD1 matches 7 bases. CDR1 is MNHEY and CDR2 is SVGAGI in the germline V gene. V lost 6 bases, J lost 0 bases, and 5 bases stayed unmatched. This CDR3 is 15 amino acids long.

V gene TRBV7-2 combines with J gene TRBJ2-7; D may be TRBD1 (5 bases). The CDR3 contains 15 residues. V lost 5 bases and J 3 bases, leaving 17 bases between the germline ends. The germline CDR1 and CDR2 sequences are SGHTA and FQGNSA. CDR3: CASSPSPLTVYEQYF. CDR3 sequence (DNA): TGTGCCAGCAGCCCCTCCCCGCTGACAGTCTACGAGCAGTACTTC.

The gene calls are TRBV5-6 and TRBJ1-1, with D possibly TRBD1 on 5 matching bases. CDR1 SGHDT and CDR2 YYEEEE come from the germline V gene. The V end lost 4 bases, the J end lost 7 bases, and 14 bases lay between the germline ends. The CDR3 totals 13 residues. The CDR3 nucleotides read TGTGCCAGCAGCATAAACGGGGGATTTGAAGCTTTCTTT. Translating gives CASSINGGFEAFF.

CDR3 sequence reads: CASSDRQGHEQFF. Here the CDR3 DNA reads TGTGCCAGCAGCGATAGACAGGGGCATGAGCAGTTCTTC. The V gene is TRBV7-3, the J gene TRBJ2-1; TRBD1 matches 8 bases. Germline V gives CDR1 SGHTA, CDR2 FQGTGA. CDR3 size: 13 residues. Losses at the gene ends were 5 bases for V and 8 bases for J; bases not matched to a gene: 5.

On this clone itself: Its ends do not fully match the called genes, so a read error is possible. This chain joins TRBV7-9 and TRBJ1-6; possibly TRBD1 for D (6 bases). This CDR3 is built from 16 residues. CDR1 is SEHNR, CDR2 FQNEAQ, per germline (reference sequence). CDR3 residues: CSSSLGVTGWDSPLHF. The CDR3 DNA is TGTTCCAGCAGCTTAGGAGTGACAGGTTGGGATTCACCCCTCCACTTT.

There are a few counts of this clone. The chain joins TRBV6-1 to TRBJ2-7, with TRBD1 identical over 8 bases. The CDR3 totals 14 residues. Germline-derived CDR1 and CDR2 are MNHNS and SASEGT. V was clipped by 4 bases and J by 3 bases; unmatched bases: 5. Written as DNA, the CDR3 is TGTGCCAGCAGTGTGACGGACAGGGTCTACGAGCAGTACTTC. This encodes CASSVTDRVYEQYF.

The chain employs TRBV19 and TRBJ1-1; unclear D gene. V was clipped by 7 bases and J by 5 bases, with 14 bases between them. Germline-derived CDR1 and CDR2 are LNHDA and SQIVND (reference sequence). The length of the CDR3 is 13 residues. The CDR3 coding sequence is TGTGCCAGTATCCTACACGGAGCAACTGAAGCTTTCTTT. Translated: CASILHGATEAFF.

The chain links TRBV5-6 to TRBJ2-5, with 7 nucleotides matching TRBD1. The CDR3 is made up of 15 amino acids. The germline V gene encodes CDR1 SGHDT and CDR2 YYEEEE. V shed 2 bases and J 2 bases; nucleotides not matched to a gene: 6. CDR3: CASSFGTVSQETQYF. CDR3 bases: TGTGCCAGCAGCTTCGGGACAGTGAGTCAAGAGACCCAGTACTTC.

The rearrangement joins TRBV6-1 to TRBJ2-3; 10 positions agree with TRBD2. Germline V gives CDR1 MNHNS, CDR2 SASEGT. Trimming cost V 11 bases and J 4 bases; bases outside gene matches: 12. The CDR3 totals 15 residues. CDR3: CAVLPIAGGPDTQYF. CDR3 DNA sequence: TGTGCCGTCCTTCCCATAGCGGGGGGCCCAGATACGCAGTATTTT.

J is TRBJ2-7 and V is TRBV5-4; 11 bases line up with TRBD1. Germline lookup yields CDR1 SGHNT and CDR2 YYREEE (reference sequence). V lost 4 bases to trimming and J lost 6 bases; unmatched junction nucleotides: 6. The CDR3 extends over 14 amino acids. CDR3 DNA: TGTGCCAGCAGCACCGCGGACAGGGGGCCCGAGCAGTACTTC. Translating it yields CASSTADRGPEQYF.

The chain carries TRBV10-3 and TRBJ1-6, with D tentatively TRBD1 (5 bases). Trimming pared 6 bases from V and 7 bases from J, leaving 16 bases between. The germline V gene encodes CDR1 ENHRY and CDR2 SYGVKD. This CDR3 comprises 15 residues. The CDR3 DNA reads as TGTGCCATCAGGAGGGACTATAGCGGGAATTCACCCCTCCACTTT. It codes for CAIRRDYSGNSPLHF.

V usage is TRBV4-1 and J usage is TRBJ1-1; TRBD1 matches 7 bases. The CDR3 spans 19 residues. J gave up 1 base and V 4 bases, and 18 bases lay outside the gene matches. CDR1 and CDR2 from the germline V gene are MGHRA and YSYEKL. The CDR3 nucleotides are TGCGCCAGCAGCCCAAGAGAGACAGGGCATAATCGGAGGAACACTGAAGCTTTCTTT. Its protein product is CASSPRETGHNRRNTEAFF.

In its sample, this clone was seen a few times. CDR3 protein: CASSVGVRGVNYGYTF. Written as DNA, the CDR3 is TGCGCCAGCAGCGTTGGGGTACGGGGAGTTAACTATGGCTACACCTTC. The chain uses TRBV5-1 and TRBJ1-2; D is unclear. CDR1 and CDR2 from the germline V gene are SGHRS and YFSETQ. The CDR3 is 16 amino acids. Trimming removed 4 bases at V and 1 base at J, with 17 bases between.

The rearrangement joins TRBV29-1 to TRBJ2-5, with 7 positions matching TRBD1. Per the germline V gene, CDR1 is SQVTM and CDR2 is ANQGSEA. Losses at the gene ends were 7 bases for V and 0 bases for J; bases not matched to a gene: 2. This CDR3 has 12 amino acids. The CDR3 region is CSEQGYQETQYF. The CDR3 DNA is TGCAGCGAACAGGGGTACCAAGAGACCCAGTACTTC.

J is TRBJ1-4 and V is TRBV4-3, with TRBD1 as a possible D gene (5 bases). CDR3 length: 15 residues. Per germline, CDR1 LGHNA and CDR2 YSLEER. V shed 0 bases and J shed 7 bases, with 12 bases lying between them. CDR3 loop: CASSQDRRGFEKLFF. The CDR3 DNA sequence: TGCGCCAGCAGCCAAGATAGGAGGGGTTTTGAAAAACTGTTTTTT.

The chain carries TRBV29-1 and TRBJ1-1; unclear D gene. The V gene lost 2 bases and the J gene lost 0 bases, with 10 bases spanning the gap. Germline-derived CDR1 and CDR2 are SQVTM and ANQGSEA. This CDR3 contains 14 residues. The CDR3 is CSVEYGGLNTEAFF. The CDR3 DNA follows: TGCAGCGTTGAATACGGCGGATTGAACACTGAAGCTTTCTTT.

This clone was observed a few times. The V call is TRBV4-1, the J call TRBJ1-6; no firm D call. V was trimmed by 1 base and J by 10 bases, leaving 11 bases between them. CDR1 is MGHRA, CDR2 YSYEKL, per germline. The CDR3 runs 14 residues. The CDR3 nucleotides are TGCGCCAGCAGCCAAGTGGGAGGGCGATCACCCCTCCACTTT. It encodes CASSQVGGRSPLHF.

Points on this clone: One end of the junction does not line up with germline, which may come from a read error. This specimen includes other DNA sequences encoding the same CDR3. The V gene is TRBV2, the J gene TRBJ2-1; D may be TRBD1 (5 bases). Per germline, CDR1 SNHLY and CDR2 FYNNEI. The CDR3 is 14 residues long. The CDR3 coding sequence is TGTGCCAGTAGTGAGTCAGGGTTCCTCGGTGAGCAGTTCTTC. It translates to CASSESGFLGEQFF. The entire variable domain, with the rest obtained from reference TRBV2 and TRBJ2-1, is as follows: EPEVTQTPSHQVTQMGQEVILRCVPISNHLYFYWYRQILGQKVEFLVSFYNNEISEKSEIFDDQFSVERPDGSNFTLKIRSTKLEDSAMYFCASSESGFLGEQFFGPGTRLTVL.

This clone is a singleton in its sample. The gene calls are TRBV27 and TRBJ2-7; 9 nucleotides line up with TRBD1. J was trimmed by 0 bases and V by 0 bases; bases with no gene match: 6. Germline lookup yields CDR1 MNHEY and CDR2 SMNVEV (reference sequence). This CDR3 comprises 17 residues. CDR3 residues: CASSLSQGQGNSYEQYF. For the CDR3, the DNA is TGTGCCAGCAGTTTATCCCAGGGACAGGGAAACTCCTACGAGCAGTACTTC.

DNA for the CDR3: TGTGCCAGCAGGAGAAGGCAGGGATATCAGCCCCAGCATTTT. Protein: CASRRRQGYQPQHF. The chain links TRBV28 to TRBJ1-5; possibly TRBD1 for D (5 bases). Germline V gene data show CDR1 as MDHEN and CDR2 as SYDVKM. V gave up 6 bases and J gave up 5 bases, with 14 bases separating them. The CDR3 has 14 amino acids.

The chain uses TRBV5-6 and TRBJ2-2; 8 bases are shared with TRBD1. The CDR3 is 15 residues long. Germline V lookup: CDR1 SGHDT, CDR2 YYEEEE. The trim removed 0 bases at V and 5 bases at J, leaving 3 bases unmatched. In DNA form, the CDR3 reads TGTGCCAGCAGCTTGGGACAGGGGCTAACCGGGGAGCTGTTTTTT. Translating it yields CASSLGQGLTGELFF.

The V call is TRBV5-1, the J call TRBJ1-4; no reliable D call. Germline CDR1 is SGHRS and CDR2 is YFSETQ. Trimming shortened V by 0 bases and J by 8 bases, and 17 bases separated the two germline ends. CDR3 length: 16 residues. CDR3 sequence (DNA): TGCGCCAGCAGCTTGGTGGCGGCGTCCTTACCGGAAAAACTGTTTTTT. This translates into CASSLVAASLPEKLFF.

This chain connects TRBV13 to TRBJ2-3, with a weak D call TRBD1 (8 bases). CDR3 length: 15 residues. V gave up 8 bases and J gave up 6 bases, with 21 bases separating them. CDR1 and CDR2 (germline): PRHDT, FYEKMQ (reference sequence). CDR3 residues: CASVGGTGRRDTQYF. The CDR3 DNA follows: TGTGCCAGCGTGGGGGGGACAGGTCGACGGGATACGCAGTATTTT.

J is TRBJ1-6 and V is TRBV18, with 12 bases lining up with TRBD1. Germline V gene sequence: CDR1 KGHSH, CDR2 LQKENI. This CDR3 region has 16 residues. The junction had 7 bases not matched to a gene; V was cut back by 8 bases and J by 5 bases. CDR3 in DNA: TGTGCCAGCGGAATAGGGACAGGGGGCGATAATTCACCCCTCCACTTT. Translated: CASGIGTGGDNSPLHF.

This rearrangement joins TRBV4-2 to TRBJ2-5; 10 bases line up with TRBD2. V shed 4 bases, J shed 2 bases, and the junction held 4 bases outside the gene matches. Germline CDR1 is LGHNA and CDR2 is YNFKEQ. The CDR3 extends over 15 amino acids. CDR3 in amino acids: CASSRGTSDQETQYF. The CDR3 DNA reads TGTGCCAGCAGCCGCGGGACTAGCGATCAAGAGACCCAGTACTTC.